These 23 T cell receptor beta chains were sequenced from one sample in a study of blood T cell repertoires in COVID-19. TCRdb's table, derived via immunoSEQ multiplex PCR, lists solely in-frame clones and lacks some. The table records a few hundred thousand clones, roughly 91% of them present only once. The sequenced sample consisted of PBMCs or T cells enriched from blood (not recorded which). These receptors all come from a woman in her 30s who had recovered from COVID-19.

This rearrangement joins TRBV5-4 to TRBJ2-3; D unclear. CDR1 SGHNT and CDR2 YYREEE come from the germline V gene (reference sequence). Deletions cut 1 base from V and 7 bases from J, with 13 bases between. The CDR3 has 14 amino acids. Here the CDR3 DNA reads TGTGCCAGCAGCTTGTTTGCTAGTCGGAATACGCAGTATTTT. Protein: CASSLFASRNTQYF. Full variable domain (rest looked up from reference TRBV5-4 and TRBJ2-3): ETGVTQSPTHLIKTRGQQVTLRCSSQSGHNTVSWYQQALGQGPQFIFQYYREEENGRGNFPPRFSGLQFPNYSSELNVNALELDDSALYLCASSLFASRNTQYFGPGTRLTVL.

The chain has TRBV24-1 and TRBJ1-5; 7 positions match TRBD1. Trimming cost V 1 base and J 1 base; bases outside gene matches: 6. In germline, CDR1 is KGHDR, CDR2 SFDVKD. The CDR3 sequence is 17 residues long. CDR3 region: CATSDFQGTESNQPQHF. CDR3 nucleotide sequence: TGTGCCACCAGTGATTTTCAGGGGACAGAGAGCAATCAGCCCCAGCATTTT.

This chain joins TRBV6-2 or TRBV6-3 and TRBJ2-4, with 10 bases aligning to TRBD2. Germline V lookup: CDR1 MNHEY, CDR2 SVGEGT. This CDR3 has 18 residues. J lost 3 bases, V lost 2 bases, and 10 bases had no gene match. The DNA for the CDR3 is TGTGCCAGCAGTTACAGAACGGCTAGCGGGGGCCGCAAAAACATTCAGTACTTC. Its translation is CASSYRTASGGRKNIQYF.

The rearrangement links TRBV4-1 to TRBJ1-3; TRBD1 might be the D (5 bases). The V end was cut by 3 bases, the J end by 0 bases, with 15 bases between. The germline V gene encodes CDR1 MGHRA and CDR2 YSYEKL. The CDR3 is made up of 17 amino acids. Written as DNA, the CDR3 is TGCGCCAGCAGCCATTCGCTAGGGGCCGGCTCTGGAAACACCATATATTTT. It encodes CASSHSLGAGSGNTIYF.

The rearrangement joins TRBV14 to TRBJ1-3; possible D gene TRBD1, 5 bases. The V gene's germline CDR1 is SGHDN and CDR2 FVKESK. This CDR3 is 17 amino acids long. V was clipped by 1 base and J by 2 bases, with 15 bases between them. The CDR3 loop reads CASSQAGRGVAGNTIYF. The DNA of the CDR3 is TGTGCCAGCAGCCAAGCCGGGCGGGGGGTAGCTGGAAACACCATATATTTT. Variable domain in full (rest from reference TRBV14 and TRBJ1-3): EAGVTQFPSHSVIEKGQTVTLRCDPISGHDNLYWYRRVMGKEIKFLLHFVKESKQDESGMPNNRFLAERTGGTYSTLKVQPAELEDSGVYFCASSQAGRGVAGNTIYFGEGSWLTVV.

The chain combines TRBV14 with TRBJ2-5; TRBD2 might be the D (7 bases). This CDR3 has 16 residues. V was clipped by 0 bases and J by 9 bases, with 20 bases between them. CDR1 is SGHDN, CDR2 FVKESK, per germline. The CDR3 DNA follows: TGTGCCAGCAGCCAAGATTTTTGGGGGGGCGACGAGGCCCAGTACTTC. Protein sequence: CASSQDFWGGDEAQYF. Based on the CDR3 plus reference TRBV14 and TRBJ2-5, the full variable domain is EAGVTQFPSHSVIEKGQTVTLRCDPISGHDNLYWYRRVMGKEIKFLLHFVKESKQDESGMPNNRFLAERTGGTYSTLKVQPAELEDSGVYFCASSQDFWGGDEAQYFGPGTRLLVL.

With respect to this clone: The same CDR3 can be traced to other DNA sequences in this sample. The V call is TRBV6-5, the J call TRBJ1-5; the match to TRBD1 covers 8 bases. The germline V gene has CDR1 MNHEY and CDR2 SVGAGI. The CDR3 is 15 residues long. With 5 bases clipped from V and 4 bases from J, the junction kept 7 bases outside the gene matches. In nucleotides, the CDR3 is TGTGCCAGCAGTCGACGGACAGGGTCAAATCAGCCCCAGCATTTT. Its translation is CASSRRTGSNQPQHF.

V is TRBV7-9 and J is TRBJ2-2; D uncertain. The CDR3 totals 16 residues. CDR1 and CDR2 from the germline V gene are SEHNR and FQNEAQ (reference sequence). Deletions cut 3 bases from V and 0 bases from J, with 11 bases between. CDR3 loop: CASSFFGRTNTGELFF. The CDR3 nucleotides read TGTGCCAGCAGCTTTTTTGGCAGGACGAACACCGGGGAGCTGTTTTTT.

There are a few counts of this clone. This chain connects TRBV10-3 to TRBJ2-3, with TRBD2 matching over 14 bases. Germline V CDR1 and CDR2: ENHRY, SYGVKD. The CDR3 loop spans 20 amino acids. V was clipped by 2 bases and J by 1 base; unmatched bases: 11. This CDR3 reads CAISEGPGLAGEGRTDTQYF. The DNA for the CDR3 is TGTGCCATCAGTGAGGGACCGGGACTAGCGGGAGAGGGGCGCACAGATACGCAGTATTTT.

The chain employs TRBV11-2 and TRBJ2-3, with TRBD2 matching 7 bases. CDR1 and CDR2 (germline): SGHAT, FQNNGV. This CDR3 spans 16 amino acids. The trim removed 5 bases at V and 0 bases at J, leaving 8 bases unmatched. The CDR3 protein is CASSTPGGISTDTQYF. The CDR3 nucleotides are TGTGCCAGCAGCACTCCCGGGGGGATTAGCACAGATACGCAGTATTTT.

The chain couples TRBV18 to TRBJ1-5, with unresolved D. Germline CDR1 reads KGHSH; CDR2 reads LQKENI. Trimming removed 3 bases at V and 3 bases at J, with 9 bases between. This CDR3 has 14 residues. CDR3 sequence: CASSPTQLNQPQHF. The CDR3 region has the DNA TGTGCCAGCTCACCCACACAGCTCAATCAGCCCCAGCATTTT.

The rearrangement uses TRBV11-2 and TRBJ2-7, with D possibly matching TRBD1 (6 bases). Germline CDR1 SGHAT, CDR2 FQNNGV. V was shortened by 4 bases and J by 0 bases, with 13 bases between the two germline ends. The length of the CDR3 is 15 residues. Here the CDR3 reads CASSSDRLSSYEQYF. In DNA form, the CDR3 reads TGTGCCAGCAGCTCGGACAGATTGAGCTCCTACGAGCAGTACTTC.

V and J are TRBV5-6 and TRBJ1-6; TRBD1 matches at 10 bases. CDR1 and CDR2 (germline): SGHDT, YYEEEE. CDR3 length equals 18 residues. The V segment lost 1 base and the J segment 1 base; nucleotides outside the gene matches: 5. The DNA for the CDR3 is TGTGCCAGCAGCTTGAGGCCGGGACAGGGGTCCTATAATTCACCCCTCCACTTT. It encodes CASSLRPGQGSYNSPLHF.

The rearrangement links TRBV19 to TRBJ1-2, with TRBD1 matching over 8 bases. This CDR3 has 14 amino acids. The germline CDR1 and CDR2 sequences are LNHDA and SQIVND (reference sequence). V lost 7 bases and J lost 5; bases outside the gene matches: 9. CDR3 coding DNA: TGTGCCAGTATTTCCCGGGACAGGCTATATGGCTACACCTTC. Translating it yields CASISRDRLYGYTF.

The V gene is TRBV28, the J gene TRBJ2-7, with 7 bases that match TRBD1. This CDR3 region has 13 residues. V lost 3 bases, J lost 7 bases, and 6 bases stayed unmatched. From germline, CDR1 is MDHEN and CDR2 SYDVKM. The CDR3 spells CASSLSQGWEQYF. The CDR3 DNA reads TGTGCCAGCAGTTTGTCACAGGGGTGGGAGCAGTACTTC. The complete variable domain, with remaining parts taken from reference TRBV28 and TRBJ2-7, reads DVKVTQSSRYLVKRTGEKVFLECVQDMDHENMFWYRQDPGLGLRLIYFSYDVKMKEKGDIPEGYSVSREKKERFSLILESASTNQTSMYLCASSLSQGWEQYFGPGTRLTVT.

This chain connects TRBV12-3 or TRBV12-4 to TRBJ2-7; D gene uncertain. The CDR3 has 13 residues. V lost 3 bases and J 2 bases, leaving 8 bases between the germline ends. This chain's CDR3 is CASSFYSPYEQYF. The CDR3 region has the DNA TGTGCCAGCAGTTTTTACAGTCCCTACGAGCAGTACTTC.

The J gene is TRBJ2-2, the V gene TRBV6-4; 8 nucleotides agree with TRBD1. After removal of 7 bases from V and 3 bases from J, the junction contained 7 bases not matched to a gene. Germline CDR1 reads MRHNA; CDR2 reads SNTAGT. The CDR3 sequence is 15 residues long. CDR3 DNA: TGTGCCAGCAAGCTAGGGACAGGAGACACCGGGGAGCTGTTTTTT. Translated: CASKLGTGDTGELFF.

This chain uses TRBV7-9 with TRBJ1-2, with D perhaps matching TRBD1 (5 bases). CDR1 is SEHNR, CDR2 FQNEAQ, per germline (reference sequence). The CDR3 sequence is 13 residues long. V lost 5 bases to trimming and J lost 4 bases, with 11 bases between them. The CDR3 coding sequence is TGTGCCAGCAGCCCCGCGGGGGTCTATGGCTACACCTTC. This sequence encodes CASSPAGVYGYTF.

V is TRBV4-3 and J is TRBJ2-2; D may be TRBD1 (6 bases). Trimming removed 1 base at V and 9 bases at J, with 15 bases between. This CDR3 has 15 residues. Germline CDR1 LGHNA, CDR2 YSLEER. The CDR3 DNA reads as TGCGCCAGCAGCCAAGTCATGTCAGGGGATCGGGAGCTGTTTTTT. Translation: CASSQVMSGDRELFF.

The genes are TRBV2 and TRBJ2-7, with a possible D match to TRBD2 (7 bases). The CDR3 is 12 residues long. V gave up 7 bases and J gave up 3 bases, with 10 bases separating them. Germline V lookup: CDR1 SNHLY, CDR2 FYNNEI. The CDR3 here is CASIRGGYEQYF. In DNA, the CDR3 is TGTGCCAGCATAAGGGGGGGCTACGAGCAGTACTTC.

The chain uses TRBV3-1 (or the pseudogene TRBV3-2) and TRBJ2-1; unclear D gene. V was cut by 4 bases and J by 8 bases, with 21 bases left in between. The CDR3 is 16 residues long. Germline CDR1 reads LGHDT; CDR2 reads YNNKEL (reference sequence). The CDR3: CASSPQFGLAVDEQFF. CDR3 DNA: TGTGCCAGCAGCCCCCAATTTGGGCTGGCTGTGGATGAGCAGTTCTTC.

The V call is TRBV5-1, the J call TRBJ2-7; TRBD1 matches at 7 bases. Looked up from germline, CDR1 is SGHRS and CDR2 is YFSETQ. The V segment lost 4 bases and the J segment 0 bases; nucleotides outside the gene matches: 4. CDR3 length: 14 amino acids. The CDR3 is CASSVSGGSYEQYF. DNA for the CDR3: TGCGCCAGCAGCGTGTCAGGGGGCTCCTACGAGCAGTACTTC.

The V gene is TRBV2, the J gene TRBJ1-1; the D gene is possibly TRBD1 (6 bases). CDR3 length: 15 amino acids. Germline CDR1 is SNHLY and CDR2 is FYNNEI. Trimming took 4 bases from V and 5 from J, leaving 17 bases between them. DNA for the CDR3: TGTGCCAGCAGTGTTGGGGCGGTAGGGGGAACTGAAGCTTTCTTT. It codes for CASSVGAVGGTEAFF.